The clone carrying this TCR beta chain has just one count. After extraction with the RNeasy kit, 0.5 to 1 ug of the RNA was reverse transcribed using random hexamers. Multiplex immunoSEQ PCR targeted 54 Vbeta and 13 Jbeta TCR beta segments. In TCRdb, the immunoSEQ multiplex PCR reads were re-called with MiXCR into one record per CDR3 protein. The sample has 150,000 to 200,000 distinct CDR3 sequences; approximately 94% are singletons. These data come from a study of CD8 T cells in Susac syndrome. The study sequenced TCR beta in blood CD8+ and CD4+ T cells. CD8+ and CD4+ T cells were negatively isolated; TEMRA cells were FACS-enriched. The CDR3 totals 13 residues. Germline assignment: CDR1 DFQATT and CDR2 SNEGSKA (reference sequence). The ends lost 3 bases at V and 5 bases at J; junction bases unmatched: 1.

Input material: CD4+ T cells from PBMCs. The chain uses TRBV20-1 and TRBJ2-2; 9 bases map to TRBD2. This clonotype originated in a human donor in good health. CDR3 region: CSARLAGTGELFF. The CDR3 region has the DNA TGCAGTGCTAGGCTAGCGGGAACCGGGGAGCTGTTTTTT.